This entry concerns a single TCR beta chain. Libraries were prepared by immunoSEQ multiplex PCR; TCRdb keeps only in-frame clonotypes and omits some of them. This table holds approximately 94,000 clones, roughly 87% found once. This entry is derived from a study of control samples from healthy donors and cancer patients. CDR1 and CDR2 from the germline V gene are SGHTA and FQGTGA. The CDR3 loop spans 14 amino acids. Trimming stripped 2 bases from V and 2 bases from J, with 9 bases between. The TCR sequence derives from a woman aged 45-65 years in good health. The gene calls are TRBV7-3 and TRBJ1-2, with D unresolved. The sequenced sample was blood. The CDR3 spells CASSLQGGNYGYTF. Written as DNA, the CDR3 is TGTGCCAGCAGCTTACAAGGAGGAAACTATGGCTACACCTTC.